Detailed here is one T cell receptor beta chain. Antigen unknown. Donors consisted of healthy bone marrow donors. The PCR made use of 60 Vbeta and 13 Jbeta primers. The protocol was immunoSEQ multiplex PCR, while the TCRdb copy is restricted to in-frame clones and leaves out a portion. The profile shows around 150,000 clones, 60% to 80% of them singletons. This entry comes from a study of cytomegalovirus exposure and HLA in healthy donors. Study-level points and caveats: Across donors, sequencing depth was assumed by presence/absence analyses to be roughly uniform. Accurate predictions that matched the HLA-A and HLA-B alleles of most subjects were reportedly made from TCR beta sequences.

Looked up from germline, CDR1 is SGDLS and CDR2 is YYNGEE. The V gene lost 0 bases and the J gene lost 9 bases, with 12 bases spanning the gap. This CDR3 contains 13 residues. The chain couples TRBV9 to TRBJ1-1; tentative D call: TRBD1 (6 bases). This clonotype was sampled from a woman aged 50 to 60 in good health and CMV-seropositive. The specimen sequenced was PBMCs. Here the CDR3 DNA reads TGTGCCAGCAGCGTAGCCCTCGGGGGGCAAGCTTTCTTT. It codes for CASSVALGGQAFF. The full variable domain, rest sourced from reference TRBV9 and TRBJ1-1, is DSGVTQTPKHLITATGQRVTLRCSPRSGDLSVYWYQQSLDQGLQFLIQYYNGEERAKGNILERFSAQQFPDLHSELNLSSLELGDSALYFCASSVALGGQAFFGQGTRLTVV.